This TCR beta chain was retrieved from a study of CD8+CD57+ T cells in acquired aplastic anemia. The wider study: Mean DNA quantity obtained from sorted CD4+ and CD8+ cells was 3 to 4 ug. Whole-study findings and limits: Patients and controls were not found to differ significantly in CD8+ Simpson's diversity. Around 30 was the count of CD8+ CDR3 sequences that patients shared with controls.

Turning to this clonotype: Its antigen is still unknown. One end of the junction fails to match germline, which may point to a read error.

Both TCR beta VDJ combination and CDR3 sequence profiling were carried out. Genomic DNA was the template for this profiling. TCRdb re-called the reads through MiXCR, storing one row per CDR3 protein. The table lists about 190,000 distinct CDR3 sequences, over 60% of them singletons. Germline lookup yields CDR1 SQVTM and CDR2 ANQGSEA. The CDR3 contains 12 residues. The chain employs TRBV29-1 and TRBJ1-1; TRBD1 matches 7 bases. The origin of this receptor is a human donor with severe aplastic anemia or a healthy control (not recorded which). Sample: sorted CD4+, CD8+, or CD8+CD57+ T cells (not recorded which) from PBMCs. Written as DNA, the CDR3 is TGCAGCGTGGGACAGCAGAACACTGAAGCTTTTTTT. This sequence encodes CSVGQQNTEAFF.